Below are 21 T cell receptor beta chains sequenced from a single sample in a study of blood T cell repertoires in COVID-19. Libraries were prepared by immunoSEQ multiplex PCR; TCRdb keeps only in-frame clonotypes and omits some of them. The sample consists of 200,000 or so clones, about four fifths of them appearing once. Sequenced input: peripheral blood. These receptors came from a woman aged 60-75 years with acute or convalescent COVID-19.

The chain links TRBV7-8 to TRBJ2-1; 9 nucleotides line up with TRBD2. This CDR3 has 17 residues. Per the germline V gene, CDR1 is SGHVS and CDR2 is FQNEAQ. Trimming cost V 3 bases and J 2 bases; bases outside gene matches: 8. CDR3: CASSLNSGGITYNEQFF. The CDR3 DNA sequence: TGTGCCAGCAGCTTGAATAGCGGGGGCATAACCTACAATGAGCAGTTCTTC.

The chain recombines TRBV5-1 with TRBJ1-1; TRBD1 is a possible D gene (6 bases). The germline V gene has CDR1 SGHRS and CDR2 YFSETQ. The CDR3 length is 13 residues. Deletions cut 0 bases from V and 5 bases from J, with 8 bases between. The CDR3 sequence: CASSLGGRTEAFF. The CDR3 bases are TGCGCCAGCAGCTTGGGGGGGCGAACTGAAGCTTTCTTT.

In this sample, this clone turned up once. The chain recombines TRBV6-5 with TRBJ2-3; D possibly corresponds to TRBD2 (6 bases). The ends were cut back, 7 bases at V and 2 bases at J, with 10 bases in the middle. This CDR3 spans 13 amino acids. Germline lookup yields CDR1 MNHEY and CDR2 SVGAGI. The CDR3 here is CASKLADTDTQYF. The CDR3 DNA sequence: TGTGCCAGCAAACTAGCTGACACAGATACGCAGTATTTT.

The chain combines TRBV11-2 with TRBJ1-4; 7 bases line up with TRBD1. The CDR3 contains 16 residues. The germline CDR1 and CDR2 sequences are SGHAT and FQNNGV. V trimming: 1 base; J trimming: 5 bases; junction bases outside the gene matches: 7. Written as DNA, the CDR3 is TGTGCCAGCAGCTTAGGGACCGGGACAGAGAATGAAAAACTGTTTTTT. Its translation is CASSLGTGTENEKLFF.

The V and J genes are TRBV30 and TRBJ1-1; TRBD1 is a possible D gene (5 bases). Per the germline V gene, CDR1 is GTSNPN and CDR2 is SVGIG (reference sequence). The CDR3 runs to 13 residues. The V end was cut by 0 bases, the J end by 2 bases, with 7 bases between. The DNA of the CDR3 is TGTGCCTGGAGTGTAGACAGTAACACTGAAGCTTTCTTT. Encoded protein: CAWSVDSNTEAFF.

CDR3 protein: CASSEAWAGGLYEQYF. In DNA form, the CDR3 reads TGTGCCAGCAGTGAAGCTTGGGCGGGGGGTCTTTACGAGCAGTACTTC. This chain joins TRBV6-1 and TRBJ2-7; 8 positions match TRBD2. The junction had 8 bases not matched to a gene; V was cut back by 0 bases and J by 4 bases. CDR1 is MNHNS, CDR2 SASEGT, per germline. CDR3 length: 16 amino acids.

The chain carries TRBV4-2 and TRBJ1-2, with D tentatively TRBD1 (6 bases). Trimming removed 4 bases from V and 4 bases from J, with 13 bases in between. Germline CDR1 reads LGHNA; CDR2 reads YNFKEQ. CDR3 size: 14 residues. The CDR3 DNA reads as TGTGCCAGCAGCCCATGGACAGAGAGCTATGGCTACACCTTC. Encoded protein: CASSPWTESYGYTF.

Here the CDR3 DNA reads TGTGCCAGCCTCGGGGGACAGGGATACGAGCAGTACTTC. Residues: CASLGGQGYEQYF. The chain uses TRBV6-5 and TRBJ2-7, with 9 bases lining up with TRBD1. V trimming: 8 bases; J trimming: 4 bases; junction bases outside the gene matches: 6. From germline, CDR1 is MNHEY and CDR2 SVGAGI. The CDR3 runs 13 residues.

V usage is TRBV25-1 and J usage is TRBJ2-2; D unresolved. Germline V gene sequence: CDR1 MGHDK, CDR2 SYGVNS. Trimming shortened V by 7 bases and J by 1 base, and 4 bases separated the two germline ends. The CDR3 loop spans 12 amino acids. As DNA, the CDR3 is TGTGCCAGCAACGGGAACACCGGGGAGCTGTTTTTT. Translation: CASNGNTGELFF.

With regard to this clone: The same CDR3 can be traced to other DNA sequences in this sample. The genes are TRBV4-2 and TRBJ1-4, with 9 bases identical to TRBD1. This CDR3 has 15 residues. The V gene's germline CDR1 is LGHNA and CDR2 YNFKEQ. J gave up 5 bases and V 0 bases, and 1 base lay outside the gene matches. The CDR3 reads CASSQDGTGNEKLFF. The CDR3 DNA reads TGTGCCAGCAGCCAAGACGGGACAGGGAATGAAAAACTGTTTTTT.

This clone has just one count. In DNA form, the CDR3 reads TGTGCCAGCAGTGAAAGACAGGGTTATAATTCACCCCTCCACTTT. This encodes CASSERQGYNSPLHF. V gene TRBV6-1 combines with J gene TRBJ1-6; TRBD1 matches at 7 bases. After removal of 2 bases from V and 4 bases from J, the junction contained 2 bases not matched to a gene. Germline V gives CDR1 MNHNS, CDR2 SASEGT. This CDR3 region has 15 residues.

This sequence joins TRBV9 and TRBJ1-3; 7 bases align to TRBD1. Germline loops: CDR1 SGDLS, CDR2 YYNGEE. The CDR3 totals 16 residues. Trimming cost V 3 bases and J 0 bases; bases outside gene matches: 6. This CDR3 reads CASSAGTVLSGNTIYF. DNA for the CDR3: TGTGCCAGCAGCGCTGGGACAGTCCTCTCTGGAAACACCATATATTTT.

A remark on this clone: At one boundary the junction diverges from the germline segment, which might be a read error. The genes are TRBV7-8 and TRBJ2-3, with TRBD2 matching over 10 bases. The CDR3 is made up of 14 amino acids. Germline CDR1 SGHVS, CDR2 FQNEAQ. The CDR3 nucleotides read TGTGCCACCAGCGGGGGGGGAGGCACAGATACGCAGTATTTT. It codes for CATSGGGGTDTQYF.

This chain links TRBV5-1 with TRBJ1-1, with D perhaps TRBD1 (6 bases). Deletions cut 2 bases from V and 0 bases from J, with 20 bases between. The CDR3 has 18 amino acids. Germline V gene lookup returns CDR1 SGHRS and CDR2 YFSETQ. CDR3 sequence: CASSFNTTGSVLNTEAFF. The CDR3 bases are TGCGCCAGCAGCTTTAACACGACAGGTTCTGTCTTGAACACTGAAGCTTTCTTT. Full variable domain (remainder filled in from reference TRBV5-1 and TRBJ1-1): KAGVTQTPRYLIKTRGQQVTLSCSPISGHRSVSWYQQTPGQGLQFLFEYFSETQRNKGNFPGRFSGRQFSNSRSEMNVSTLELGDSALYLCASSFNTTGSVLNTEAFFGQGTRLTVV.

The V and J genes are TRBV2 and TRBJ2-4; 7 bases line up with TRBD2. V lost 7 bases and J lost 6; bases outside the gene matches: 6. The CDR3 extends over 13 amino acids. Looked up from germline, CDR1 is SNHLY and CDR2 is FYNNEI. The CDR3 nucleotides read TGTGCCAGCAAGGGCGGCGGGGGAAACATTCAGTACTTC. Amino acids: CASKGGGGNIQYF.

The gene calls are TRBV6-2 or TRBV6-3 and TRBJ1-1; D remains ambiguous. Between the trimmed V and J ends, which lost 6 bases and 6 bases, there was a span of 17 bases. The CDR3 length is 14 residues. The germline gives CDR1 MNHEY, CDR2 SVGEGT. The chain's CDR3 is CASSSRSGLAEAFF. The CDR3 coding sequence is TGTGCCAGCAGCTCTCGGTCAGGATTAGCTGAAGCTTTCTTT.

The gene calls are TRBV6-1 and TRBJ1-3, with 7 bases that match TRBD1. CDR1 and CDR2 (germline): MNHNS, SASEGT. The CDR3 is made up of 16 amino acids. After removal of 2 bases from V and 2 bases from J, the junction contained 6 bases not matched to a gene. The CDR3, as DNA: TGTGCCAGCAGTGAAACCACAGGGGCCCCTGGAAACACCATATATTTT. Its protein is CASSETTGAPGNTIYF.

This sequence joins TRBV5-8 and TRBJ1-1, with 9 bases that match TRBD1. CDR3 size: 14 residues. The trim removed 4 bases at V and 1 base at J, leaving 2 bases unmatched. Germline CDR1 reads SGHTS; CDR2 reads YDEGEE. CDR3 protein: CASSATGGNTEAFF. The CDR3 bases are TGTGCCAGCAGCGCGACAGGGGGGAACACTGAAGCTTTCTTT.

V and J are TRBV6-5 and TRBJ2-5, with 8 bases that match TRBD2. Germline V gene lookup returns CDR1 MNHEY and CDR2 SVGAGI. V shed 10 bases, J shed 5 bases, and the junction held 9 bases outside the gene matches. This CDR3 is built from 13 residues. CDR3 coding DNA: TGTGCCATCTCGGGGGGGCCATGGGAGACCCAGTACTTC. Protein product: CAISGGPWETQYF.

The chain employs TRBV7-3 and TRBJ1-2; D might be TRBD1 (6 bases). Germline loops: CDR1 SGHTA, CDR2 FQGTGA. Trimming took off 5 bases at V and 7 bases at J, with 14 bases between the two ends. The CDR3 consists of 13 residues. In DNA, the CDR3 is TGTGCCAGCAGCGACCAGGGGAGAAGTGGCTACACCTTC. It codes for CASSDQGRSGYTF.

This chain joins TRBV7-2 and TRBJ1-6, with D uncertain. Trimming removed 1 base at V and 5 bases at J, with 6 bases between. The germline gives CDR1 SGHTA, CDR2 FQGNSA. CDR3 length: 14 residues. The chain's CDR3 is CASSLGHHNSPLHF. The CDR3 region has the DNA TGTGCCAGCAGCTTAGGACACCATAATTCACCCCTCCACTTT.